Given below is one TCR beta chain in context. Its matching antigen is unknown. This specimen belongs to a study of cytomegalovirus exposure and HLA in healthy donors. Overall study results and limits: As confirmed in vitro, a few CMV-associated chains were specific for CMV antigens.

The CDR3 length is 16 residues. Germline CDR1 and CDR2: KGHSH and LQKENI. After removal of 4 bases from V and 6 bases from J, the junction contained 12 bases not matched to a gene. The PCR had 60 Vbeta and 13 Jbeta primers. The assay was immunoSEQ multiplex PCR, and TCRdb's table has in-frame clones only and misses some. This sample's table has approximately 46,000 clones. V gene TRBV18 combines with J gene TRBJ1-1; 9 nucleotides line up with TRBD1. The clonotype was recovered from a male donor in good health and CMV-seronegative. Sequencing used PBMCs. This chain's CDR3 is CASSLSGTGRWAEAFF. CDR3 bases: TGTGCCAGCTCACTATCCGGGACAGGGAGGTGGGCTGAAGCTTTCTTT.